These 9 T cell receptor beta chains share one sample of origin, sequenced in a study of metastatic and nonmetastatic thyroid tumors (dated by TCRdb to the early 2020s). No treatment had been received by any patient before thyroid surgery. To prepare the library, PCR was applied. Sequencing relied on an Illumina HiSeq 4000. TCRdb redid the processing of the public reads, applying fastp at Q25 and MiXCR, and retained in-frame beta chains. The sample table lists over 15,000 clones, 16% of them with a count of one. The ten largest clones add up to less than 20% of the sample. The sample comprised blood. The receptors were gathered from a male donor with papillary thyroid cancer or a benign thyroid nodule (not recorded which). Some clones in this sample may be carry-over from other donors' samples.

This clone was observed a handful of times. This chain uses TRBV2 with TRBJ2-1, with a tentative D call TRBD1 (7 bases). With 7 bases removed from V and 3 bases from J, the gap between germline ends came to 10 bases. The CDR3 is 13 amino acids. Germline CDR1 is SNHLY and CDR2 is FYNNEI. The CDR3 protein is CASMRDSYNEQFF. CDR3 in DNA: TGTGCCAGCATGCGGGACAGCTACAATGAGCAGTTCTTC.

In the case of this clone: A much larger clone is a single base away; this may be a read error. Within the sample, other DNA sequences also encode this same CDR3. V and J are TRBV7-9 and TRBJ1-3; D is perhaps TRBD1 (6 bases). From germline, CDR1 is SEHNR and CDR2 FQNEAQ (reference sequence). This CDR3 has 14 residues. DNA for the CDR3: TGTGCCAGCAGTAGACAGGCCCCTGGGAACACCATATATTTT. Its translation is CASSRQAPGNTIYF.

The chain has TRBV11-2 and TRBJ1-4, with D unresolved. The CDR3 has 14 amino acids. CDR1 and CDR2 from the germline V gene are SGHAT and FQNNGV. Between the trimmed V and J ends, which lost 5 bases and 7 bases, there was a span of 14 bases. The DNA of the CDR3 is TGTGCCAGCAGCCAATCCGCCACTCCTGAAAAACTGTTTTTT. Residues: CASSQSATPEKLFF.

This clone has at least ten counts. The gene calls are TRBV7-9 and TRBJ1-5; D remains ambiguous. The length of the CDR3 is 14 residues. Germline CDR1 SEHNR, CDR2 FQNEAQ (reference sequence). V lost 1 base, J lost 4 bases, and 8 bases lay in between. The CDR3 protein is CASSLESENQPQHF. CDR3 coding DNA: TGTGCCAGCAGCTTAGAGTCTGAAAATCAGCCCCAGCATTTT.

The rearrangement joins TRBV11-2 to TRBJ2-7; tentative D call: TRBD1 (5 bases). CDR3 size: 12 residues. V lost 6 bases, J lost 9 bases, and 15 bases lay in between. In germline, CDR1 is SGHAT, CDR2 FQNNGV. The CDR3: CASSPQGFGQYF. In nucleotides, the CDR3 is TGTGCCAGCAGTCCCCAGGGTTTCGGGCAGTACTTC. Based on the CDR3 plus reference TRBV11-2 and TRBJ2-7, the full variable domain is EAGVAQSPRYKIIEKRQSVAFWCNPISGHATLYWYQQILGQGPKLLIQFQNNGVVDDSQLPKDRFSAERLKGVDSTLKIQPAKLEDSAVYLCASSPQGFGQYFGPGTRLTVT.

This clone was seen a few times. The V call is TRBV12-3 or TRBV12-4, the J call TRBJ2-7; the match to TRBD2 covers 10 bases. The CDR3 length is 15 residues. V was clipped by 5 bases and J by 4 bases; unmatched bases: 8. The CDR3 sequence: CASSPRTSGSYEQYF. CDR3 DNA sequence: TGTGCCAGCAGTCCGCGGACTAGCGGCAGTTACGAGCAGTACTTC.

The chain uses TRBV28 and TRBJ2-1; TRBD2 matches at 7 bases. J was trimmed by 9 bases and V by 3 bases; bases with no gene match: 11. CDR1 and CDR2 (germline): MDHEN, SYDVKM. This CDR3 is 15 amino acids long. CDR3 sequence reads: CASSLGWAGVSEQFF. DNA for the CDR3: TGTGCCAGCAGTTTGGGTTGGGCGGGAGTCAGTGAGCAGTTCTTC.

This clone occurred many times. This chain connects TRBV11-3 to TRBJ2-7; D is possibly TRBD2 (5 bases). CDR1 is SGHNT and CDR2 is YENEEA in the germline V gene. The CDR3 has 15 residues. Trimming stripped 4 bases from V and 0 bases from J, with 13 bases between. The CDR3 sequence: CASSSTVRGSYEQYF. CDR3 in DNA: TGTGCCAGCAGCTCCACCGTCCGGGGCTCCTACGAGCAGTACTTC.

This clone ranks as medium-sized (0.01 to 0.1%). CDR3: CASSQEGRYEQYF. The CDR3 nucleotides are TGTGCCAGCAGCCAAGAGGGTCGCTACGAGCAGTACTTC. The V and J genes are TRBV3-1 and TRBJ2-7; D is ambiguous. Per germline, CDR1 LGHDT and CDR2 YNNKEL (reference sequence). CDR3 length: 13 residues. Trimming removed 0 bases at V and 3 bases at J, with 6 bases between.